This T cell receptor beta chain was identified during a study of T cell responses to AZD1222 COVID-19 vaccine. On this clone itself: The antigen is not known.

Between the trimmed V and J ends, which lost 2 bases and 0 bases, there was a span of 9 bases. The germline V gene encodes CDR1 ENHRY and CDR2 SYGVKD. CDR3 size: 15 residues. TCRdb keeps only in-frame clones here, not all; method: immunoSEQ multiplex PCR. The sample yields approximately 150,000 clones, about 89% seen once. Findings and limits, study-wide: Recipients of two AZD1222 doses showed rising Spike-specific TCR breadth and depth.

The starting material was peripheral blood, obtained 28 days after the second dose of the MenACWY control vaccine. The V gene is TRBV10-3, the J gene TRBJ2-3; possible D gene TRBD1, 5 bases. This clonotype was obtained from an adult who received the MenACWY meningococcal vaccine as a control. The CDR3 nucleotides are TGTGCCATCAGTGAGGGGGCAGCAAGCACAGATACGCAGTATTTT. This encodes CAISEGAASTDTQYF.